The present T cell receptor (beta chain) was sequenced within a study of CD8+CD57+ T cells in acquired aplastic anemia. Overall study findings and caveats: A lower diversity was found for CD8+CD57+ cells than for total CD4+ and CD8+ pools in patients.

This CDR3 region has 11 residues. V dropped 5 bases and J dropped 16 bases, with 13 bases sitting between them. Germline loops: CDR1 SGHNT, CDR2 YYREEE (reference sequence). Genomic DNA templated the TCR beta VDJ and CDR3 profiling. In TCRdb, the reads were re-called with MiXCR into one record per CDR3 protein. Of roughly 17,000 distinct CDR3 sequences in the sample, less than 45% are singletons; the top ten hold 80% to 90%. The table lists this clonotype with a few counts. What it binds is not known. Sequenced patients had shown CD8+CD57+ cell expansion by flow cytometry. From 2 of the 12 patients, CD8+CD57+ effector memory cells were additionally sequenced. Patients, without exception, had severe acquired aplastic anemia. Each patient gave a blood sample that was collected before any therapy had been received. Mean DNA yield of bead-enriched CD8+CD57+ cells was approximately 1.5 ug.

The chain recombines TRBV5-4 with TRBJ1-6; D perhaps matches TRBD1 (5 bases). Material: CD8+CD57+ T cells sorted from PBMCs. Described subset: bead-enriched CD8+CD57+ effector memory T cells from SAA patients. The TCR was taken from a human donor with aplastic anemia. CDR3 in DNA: TGTGCCAGCAGTTACCAGGGTACTCTCCACTTT. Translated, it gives CASSYQGTLHF.